Listed here are 19 T cell receptor beta chains from one sample, sequenced in a study of T cell changes during pregnancy in multiple sclerosis. Profiled with immunoSEQ multiplex PCR; TCRdb holds only in-frame clones, not every one. The sample holds roughly 49,000 clones, 85% to 95% seen once. Specimen: CD4+ T cells from peripheral blood mononuclear cells, collected in the second trimester of pregnancy. These TCRs come from a female donor with multiple sclerosis, enrolled in a pregnancy study.

This clone is a singleton in its sample. The chain combines TRBV5-4 with TRBJ2-1, with TRBD2 identical over 8 bases. After removal of 7 bases from V and 5 bases from J, the junction contained 8 bases not matched to a gene. The germline V gene encodes CDR1 SGHNT and CDR2 YYREEE (reference sequence). The CDR3 is made up of 14 amino acids. Written as DNA, the CDR3 is TGTGCCAGCGCTCCCGGACTAGCCCACAATGAGCAGTTCTTC. It encodes CASAPGLAHNEQFF.

This sequence joins TRBV6-5 and TRBJ2-4; D possibly corresponds to TRBD1 (6 bases). V lost 6 bases and J lost 2, with 14 bases in between. The CDR3 length is 15 residues. Germline V lookup: CDR1 MNHEY, CDR2 SVGAGI. The CDR3, as DNA: TGTGCCAGCAGCCTCCAGGGGTCGACCAAAAACATTCAGTACTTC. As protein: CASSLQGSTKNIQYF.

V and J are TRBV5-1 and TRBJ2-1; a weak D match, TRBD1 (7 bases). The CDR3 sequence is 14 residues long. Looked up from germline, CDR1 is SGHRS and CDR2 is YFSETQ. Trimming pared 3 bases from V and 3 bases from J, leaving 10 bases between. CDR3 sequence (DNA): TGCGCCAGCAGCTCGGGGGACAGCTACAATGAGCAGTTCTTC. It is translated as CASSSGDSYNEQFF.

This chain connects TRBV10-3 to TRBJ1-1; no reliable D call. The germline gives CDR1 ENHRY, CDR2 SYGVKD. V shed 2 bases and J shed 1 base, with 5 bases lying between them. This CDR3 has 13 residues. The CDR3 DNA follows: TGTGCCATCAGTGAGACTGCGAACACTGAAGCTTTCTTT. This codes for CAISETANTEAFF.

This clone was seen more than once but under ten times. In DNA form, the CDR3 reads TGTGCCAGCGGCCAGGGGGCAACTCAGCCCCAGCATTTT. Residues: CASGQGATQPQHF. The rearrangement links TRBV7-2 to TRBJ1-5; 8 nucleotides match TRBD1. Unmatched junction bases numbered 6, after V lost 8 bases and J lost 6 bases. Germline CDR1 and CDR2: SGHTA and FQGNSA. The CDR3 runs 13 residues.

The J gene is TRBJ1-2, the V gene TRBV29-1, with D possibly matching TRBD1 (5 bases). The CDR3 runs to 14 residues. CDR1 and CDR2 from the germline V gene are SQVTM and ANQGSEA. Trimming pared 4 bases from V and 1 base from J, leaving 13 bases between. The CDR3 DNA sequence: TGCAGCGTTGGGGGCAGGGAAAATAACTATGGCTACACCTTC. Translated, it gives CSVGGRENNYGYTF.

A single count supports this clone. This chain links TRBV9 with TRBJ1-5; the D is unclear. Germline loops: CDR1 SGDLS, CDR2 YYNGEE. The CDR3 is 14 residues long. Trimming left V 0 bases short and J 6 bases short, with 10 bases between. The CDR3 nucleotides read TGTGCCAGCAGCGTAGGCGAGTTTTTTCAGCCCCAGCATTTT. Amino acids: CASSVGEFFQPQHF.

The rearrangement links TRBV7-8 to TRBJ2-3; 7 bases are a match to TRBD1. CDR1 and CDR2 from the germline V gene are SGHVS and FQNEAQ. J was trimmed by 3 bases and V by 2 bases; bases with no gene match: 8. CDR3 length: 16 amino acids. The CDR3 bases are TGTGCCAGCAGCTTATCACAGGGGTTGGGAACAGATACGCAGTATTTT. This gives the protein CASSLSQGLGTDTQYF.

The gene calls are TRBV7-9 and TRBJ1-1; TRBD1 might be the D (5 bases). The CDR3 loop spans 15 amino acids. Per the germline V gene, CDR1 is SEHNR and CDR2 is FQNEAQ (reference sequence). With 3 bases removed from V and 2 bases from J, the gap between germline ends came to 13 bases. CDR3 DNA: TGTGCCAGCAGCTTTGAGGGGAGGGGAAACACTGAAGCTTTCTTT. Translating it yields CASSFEGRGNTEAFF.

V usage is TRBV7-6 and J usage is TRBJ2-6, with TRBD2 matching over 11 bases. Germline CDR1 SGHVS, CDR2 FNYEAQ. The CDR3 is made up of 20 amino acids. V dropped 2 bases and J dropped 1; count of bases not matched to a gene: 10. In DNA, the CDR3 is TGTGCCAGCAGCTTAATTGGGCCTAGCGGGAGGTCGTCTGGGGCCAACGTCCTGACTTTC. Its translation: CASSLIGPSGRSSGANVLTF.

The chain uses TRBV18 and TRBJ1-5; TRBD1 might be the D (6 bases). The CDR3 runs to 17 residues. From germline, CDR1 is KGHSH and CDR2 LQKENI. V shed 6 bases and J shed 2 bases, with 20 bases lying between them. The CDR3 sequence is CASSKTTQGRGNQPQHF. CDR3 in DNA: TGTGCCAGCTCGAAAACTACACAGGGAAGGGGCAATCAGCCCCAGCATTTT.

This clone was recorded once. The CDR3 is CASRGLRNTEAFF. CDR3 in DNA: TGTGCCAGCAGAGGACTTAGGAACACTGAAGCTTTCTTT. The rearrangement joins TRBV11-2 to TRBJ1-1; D gene ambiguous. V lost 6 bases, J lost 1 base, and 9 bases lay in between. This CDR3 spans 13 amino acids. The V gene's germline CDR1 is SGHAT and CDR2 FQNNGV.

The V gene is TRBV5-4, the J gene TRBJ1-3, with a possible D match to TRBD1 (5 bases). This CDR3 contains 14 residues. V was pared by 4 bases and J by 0 bases, with 8 bases between. Germline CDR1 and CDR2: SGHNT and YYREEE (reference sequence). CDR3 amino acids: CASSNTGSGNTIYF. The DNA of the CDR3 is TGTGCCAGCAGCAACACAGGCTCTGGAAACACCATATATTTT.

The genes are TRBV7-6 and TRBJ1-3; perhaps TRBD1 as D (5 bases). Deletions cut 5 bases from V and 0 bases from J, with 8 bases between. Germline-derived CDR1 and CDR2 are SGHVS and FNYEAQ. The CDR3 spans 14 residues. The CDR3 here is CASSVTDSGNTIYF. The DNA of the CDR3 is TGTGCCAGCAGCGTGACAGACTCTGGAAACACCATATATTTT. The full variable domain, with the rest looked up from reference TRBV7-6 and TRBJ1-3, is GAGVSQSPRYKVTKRGQDVALRCDPISGHVSLYWYRQALGQGPEFLTYFNYEAQQDKSGLPNDRFSAERPEGSISTLTIQRTEQRDSAMYRCASSVTDSGNTIYFGEGSWLTVV.

The CDR3 region has the DNA TGTGCCAGCAGTGCAGGGGTCGGGACTGAAGCTTTCTTT. Its translation is CASSAGVGTEAFF. The chain joins TRBV6-1 to TRBJ1-1; D might be TRBD1 (6 bases). V was shortened by 4 bases and J by 5 bases, with 11 bases between the two germline ends. The CDR3 totals 13 residues. Germline CDR1 reads MNHNS; CDR2 reads SASEGT.

V and J are TRBV5-4 and TRBJ2-1; 9 positions match TRBD2. The CDR3 has 17 residues. Trimming at V came to 4 bases and at J to 3 bases, leaving 11 bases not matched to a gene. In germline, CDR1 is SGHNT, CDR2 YYREEE (reference sequence). CDR3 residues: CASSQDGTSPLYNEQFF. In DNA form, the CDR3 reads TGTGCCAGCAGCCAAGATGGGACTAGCCCCCTCTACAATGAGCAGTTCTTC.

J is TRBJ1-4 and V is TRBV5-1, with 7 bases that match TRBD1. V shed 0 bases and J 5 bases; nucleotides not matched to a gene: 4. The CDR3 is 15 residues long. Germline loops: CDR1 SGHRS, CDR2 YFSETQ. This CDR3 is CASSLGGQLNEKLFF. Here the CDR3 DNA reads TGCGCCAGCAGCTTGGGGGGACAGTTAAATGAAAAACTGTTTTTT.

The rearrangement links TRBV5-6 to TRBJ2-7, with TRBD1 identical over 10 bases. This CDR3 region has 14 residues. Germline V gene sequence: CDR1 SGHDT, CDR2 YYEEEE. Trimming cost V 5 bases and J 7 bases; bases outside gene matches: 9. CDR3 bases: TGTGCCAGCAGGACCGGGACAGGGGAGTGGGAGCAGTACTTC. Protein: CASRTGTGEWEQYF.

The chain couples TRBV7-8 to TRBJ2-5; TRBD1 might be the D (6 bases). The CDR3 covers 16 residues. The germline CDR1 and CDR2 sequences are SGHVS and FQNEAQ. V lost 1 base and J 4 bases, leaving 16 bases between the germline ends. The CDR3 sequence: CASSLDRQGMVETQYF. Written as DNA, the CDR3 is TGTGCCAGCAGCTTAGATCGGCAGGGGATGGTAGAGACCCAGTACTTC.